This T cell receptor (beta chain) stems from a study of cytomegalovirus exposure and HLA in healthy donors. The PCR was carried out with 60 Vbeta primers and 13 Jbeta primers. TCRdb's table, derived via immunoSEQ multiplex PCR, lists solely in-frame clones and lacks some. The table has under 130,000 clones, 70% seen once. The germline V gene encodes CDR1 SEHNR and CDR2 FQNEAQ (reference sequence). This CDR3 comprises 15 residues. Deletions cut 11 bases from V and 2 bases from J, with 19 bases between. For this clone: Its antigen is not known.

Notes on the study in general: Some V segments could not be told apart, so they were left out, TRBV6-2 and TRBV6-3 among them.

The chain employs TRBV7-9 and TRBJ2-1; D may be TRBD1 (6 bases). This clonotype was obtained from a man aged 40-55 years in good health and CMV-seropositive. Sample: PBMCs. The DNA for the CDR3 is TGTGCCGCCCGACGACAGGAAGCTCCCTACAATGAGCAGTTCTTC. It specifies CAARRQEAPYNEQFF.